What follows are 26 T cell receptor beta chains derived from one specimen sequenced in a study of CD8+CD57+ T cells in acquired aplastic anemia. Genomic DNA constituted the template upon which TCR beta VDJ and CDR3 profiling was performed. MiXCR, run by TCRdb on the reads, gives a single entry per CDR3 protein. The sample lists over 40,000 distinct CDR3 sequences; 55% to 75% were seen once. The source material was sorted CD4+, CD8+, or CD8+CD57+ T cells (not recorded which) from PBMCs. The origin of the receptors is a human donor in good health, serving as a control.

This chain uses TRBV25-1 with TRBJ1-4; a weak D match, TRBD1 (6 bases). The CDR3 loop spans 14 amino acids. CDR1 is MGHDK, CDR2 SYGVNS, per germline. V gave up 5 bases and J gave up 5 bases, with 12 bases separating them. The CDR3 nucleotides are TGTGCCAGCAGTTTACAGGGAGGGAATGAAAAACTGTTTTTT. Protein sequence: CASSLQGGNEKLFF.

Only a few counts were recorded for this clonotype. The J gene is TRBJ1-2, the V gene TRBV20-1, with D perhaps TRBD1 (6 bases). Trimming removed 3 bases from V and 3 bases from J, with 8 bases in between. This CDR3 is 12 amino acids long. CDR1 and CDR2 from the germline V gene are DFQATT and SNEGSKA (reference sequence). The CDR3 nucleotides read TGCAGTGCTAGGAGGACAGACTATGGCTACACCTTC. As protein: CSARRTDYGYTF.

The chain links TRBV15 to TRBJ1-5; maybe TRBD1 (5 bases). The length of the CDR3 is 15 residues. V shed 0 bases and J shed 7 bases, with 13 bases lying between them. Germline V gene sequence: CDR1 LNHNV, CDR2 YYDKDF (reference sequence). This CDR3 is CATSRDWRGNQPQHF. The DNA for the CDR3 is TGTGCCACCAGCAGAGATTGGAGGGGAAACCAGCCCCAGCATTTT.

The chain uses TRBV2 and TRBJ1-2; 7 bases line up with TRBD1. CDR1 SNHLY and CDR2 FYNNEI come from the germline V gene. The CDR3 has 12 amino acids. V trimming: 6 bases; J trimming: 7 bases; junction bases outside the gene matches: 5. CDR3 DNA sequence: TGTGCCAGCAGCAAACCAGGGGGTGGCTACACCTTC. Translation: CASSKPGGGYTF.

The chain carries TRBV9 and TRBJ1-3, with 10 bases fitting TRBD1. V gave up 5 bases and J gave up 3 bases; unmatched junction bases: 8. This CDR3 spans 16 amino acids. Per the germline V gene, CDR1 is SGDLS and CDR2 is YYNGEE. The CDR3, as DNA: TGTGCCAGCAGTTACCGCGGACAGGGGGGTGGAAACACCATATATTTT. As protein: CASSYRGQGGGNTIYF.

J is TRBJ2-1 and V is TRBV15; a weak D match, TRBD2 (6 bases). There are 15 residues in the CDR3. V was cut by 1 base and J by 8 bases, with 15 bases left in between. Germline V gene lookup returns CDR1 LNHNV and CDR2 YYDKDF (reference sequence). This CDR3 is CATSRGSREADEQFF. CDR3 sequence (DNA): TGTGCCACCAGCAGAGGGTCGAGGGAGGCCGATGAGCAGTTCTTC.

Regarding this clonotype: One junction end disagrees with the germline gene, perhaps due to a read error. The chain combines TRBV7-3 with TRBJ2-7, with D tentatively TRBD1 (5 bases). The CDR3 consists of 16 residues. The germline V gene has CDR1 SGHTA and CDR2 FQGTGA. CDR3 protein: CASSQVISPVTGEQYF. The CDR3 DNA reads TGCGCCAGCAGCCAAGTCATAAGTCCGGTAACAGGCGAGCAGTACTTC.

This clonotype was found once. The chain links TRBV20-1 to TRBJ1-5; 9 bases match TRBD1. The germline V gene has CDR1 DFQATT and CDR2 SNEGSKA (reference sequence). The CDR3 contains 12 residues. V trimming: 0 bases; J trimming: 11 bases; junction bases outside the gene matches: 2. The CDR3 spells CSARDWDRAQHF. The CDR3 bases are TGCAGTGCTAGAGATTGGGACAGGGCCCAGCATTTT.

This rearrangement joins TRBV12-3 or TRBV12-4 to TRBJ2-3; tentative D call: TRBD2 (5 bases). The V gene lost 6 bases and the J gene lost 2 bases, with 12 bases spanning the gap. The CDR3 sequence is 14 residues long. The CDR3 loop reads CASSVAGDTDTQYF. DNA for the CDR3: TGTGCCAGCAGCGTAGCCGGGGACACAGATACGCAGTATTTT.

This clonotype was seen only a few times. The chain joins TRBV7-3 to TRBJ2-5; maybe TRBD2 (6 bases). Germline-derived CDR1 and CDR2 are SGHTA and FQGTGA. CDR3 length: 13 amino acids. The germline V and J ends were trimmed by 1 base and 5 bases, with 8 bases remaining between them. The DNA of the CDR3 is TGTGCCAGCAGCTTAATGGAGGGGGAGACCCAGTACTTC. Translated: CASSLMEGETQYF.

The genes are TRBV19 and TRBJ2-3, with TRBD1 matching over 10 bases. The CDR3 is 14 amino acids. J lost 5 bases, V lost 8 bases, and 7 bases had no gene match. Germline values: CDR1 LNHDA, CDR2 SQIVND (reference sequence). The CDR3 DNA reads TGTGCCAGTCAAGACAGGGGGCGCATAGATACGCAGTATTTT. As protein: CASQDRGRIDTQYF.

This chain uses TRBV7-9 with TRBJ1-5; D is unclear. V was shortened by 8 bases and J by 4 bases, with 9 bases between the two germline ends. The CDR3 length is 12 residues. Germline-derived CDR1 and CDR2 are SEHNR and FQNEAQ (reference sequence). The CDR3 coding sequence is TGTGCCAGCCAATCCGGGAATCAGCCCCAGCATTTT. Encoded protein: CASQSGNQPQHF.

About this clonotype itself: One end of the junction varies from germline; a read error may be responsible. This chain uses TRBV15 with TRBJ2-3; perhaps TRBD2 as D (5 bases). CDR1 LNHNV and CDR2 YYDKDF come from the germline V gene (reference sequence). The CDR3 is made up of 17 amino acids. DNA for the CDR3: TGTGCCACCAGCAGAGACCGACTAAACGAAATCACAGATACTCAGTATTTT. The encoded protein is CATSRDRLNEITDTQYF. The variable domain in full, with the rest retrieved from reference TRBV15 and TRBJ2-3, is DAMVIQNPRYQVTQFGKPVTLSCSQTLNHNVMYWYQQKSSQAPKLLFHYYDKDFNNEADTPDNFQSRRPNTSFCFLDIRSPGLGDTAMYLCATSRDRLNEITDTQYFGPGTRLTVL.

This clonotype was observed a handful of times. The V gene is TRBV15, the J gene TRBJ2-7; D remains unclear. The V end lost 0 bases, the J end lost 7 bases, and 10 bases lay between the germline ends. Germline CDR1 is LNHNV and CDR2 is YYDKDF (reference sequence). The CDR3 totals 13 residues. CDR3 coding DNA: TGTGCCACCAGCAGAGATAGACAAACAGAGCAGTACTTC. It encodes CATSRDRQTEQYF.

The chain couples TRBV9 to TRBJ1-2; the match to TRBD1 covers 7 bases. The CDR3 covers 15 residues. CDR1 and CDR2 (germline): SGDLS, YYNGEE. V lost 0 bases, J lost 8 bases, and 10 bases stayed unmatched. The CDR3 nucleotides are TGTGCCAGCAGCGTAGGGAGGGGGCGCATACCCGGCTACACCTTC. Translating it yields CASSVGRGRIPGYTF.

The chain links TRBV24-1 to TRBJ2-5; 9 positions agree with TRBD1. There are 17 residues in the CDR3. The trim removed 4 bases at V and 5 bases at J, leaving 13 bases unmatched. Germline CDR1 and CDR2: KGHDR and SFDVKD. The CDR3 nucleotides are TGTGCCACCAGTGACGCTAAGGAAGGGACAGGGAGCGAGACCCAGTACTTC. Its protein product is CATSDAKEGTGSETQYF.

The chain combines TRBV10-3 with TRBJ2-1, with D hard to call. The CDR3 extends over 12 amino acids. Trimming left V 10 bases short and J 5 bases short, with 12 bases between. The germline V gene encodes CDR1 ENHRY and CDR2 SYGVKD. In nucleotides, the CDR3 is TGTGCCACACGGGCCCCGGACAATGAGCAGTTCTTC. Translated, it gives CATRAPDNEQFF.

The chain's CDR3 is CSVEDTGVGEQYF. The CDR3 nucleotides read TGCAGCGTTGAAGATACAGGAGTGGGCGAGCAGTACTTC. This chain uses TRBV29-1 with TRBJ2-7; D is possibly TRBD1 (5 bases). Germline loops: CDR1 SQVTM, CDR2 ANQGSEA. Trimming took off 0 bases at V and 6 bases at J, with 12 bases between the two ends. This CDR3 is built from 13 residues.

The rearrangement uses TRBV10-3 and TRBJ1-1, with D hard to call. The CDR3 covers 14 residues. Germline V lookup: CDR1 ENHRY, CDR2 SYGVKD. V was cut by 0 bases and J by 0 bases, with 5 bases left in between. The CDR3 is CAISESSLNTEAFF. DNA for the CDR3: TGTGCCATCAGTGAGTCGAGTTTGAACACTGAAGCTTTCTTT.

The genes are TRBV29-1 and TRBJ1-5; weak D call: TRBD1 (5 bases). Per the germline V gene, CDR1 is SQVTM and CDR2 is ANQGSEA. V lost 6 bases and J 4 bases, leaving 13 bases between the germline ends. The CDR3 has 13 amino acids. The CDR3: CSVMTVPNQPQHF. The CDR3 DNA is TGCAGCGTCATGACAGTCCCTAATCAGCCCCAGCATTTT.

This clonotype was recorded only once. The CDR3 spells CASSVVRISPWSSYNSPLHF. CDR3 DNA: TGTGCCAGCAGCGTAGTCAGGATCTCCCCTTGGAGCTCCTATAATTCACCCCTCCACTTT. V usage is TRBV9 and J usage is TRBJ1-6; D is uncertain. Per the germline V gene, CDR1 is SGDLS and CDR2 is YYNGEE. The CDR3 runs to 20 residues. The V end was cut by 0 bases, the J end by 0 bases, with 19 bases between.

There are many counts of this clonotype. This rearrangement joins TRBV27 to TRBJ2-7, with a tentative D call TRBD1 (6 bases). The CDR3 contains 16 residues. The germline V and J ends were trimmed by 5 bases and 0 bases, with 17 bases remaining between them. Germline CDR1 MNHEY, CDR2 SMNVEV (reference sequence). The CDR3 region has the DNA TGTGCCAGCAGTCCTAGACAGGCGGGCGGCTCCTACGAGCAGTACTTC. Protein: CASSPRQAGGSYEQYF.

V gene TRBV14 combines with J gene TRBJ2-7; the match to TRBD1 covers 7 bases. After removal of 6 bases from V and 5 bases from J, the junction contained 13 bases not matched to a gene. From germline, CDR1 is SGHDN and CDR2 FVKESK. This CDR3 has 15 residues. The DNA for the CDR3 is TGTGCCAGCAGAAACCGGGACAGCTATCCCGACGAGCAGTACTTC. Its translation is CASRNRDSYPDEQYF.

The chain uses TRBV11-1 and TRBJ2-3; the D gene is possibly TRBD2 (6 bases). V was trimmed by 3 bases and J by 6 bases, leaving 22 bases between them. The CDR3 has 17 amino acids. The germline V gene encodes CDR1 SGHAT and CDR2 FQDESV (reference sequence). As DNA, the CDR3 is TGTGCCAGCAGCTTGGGTAGCGGATTGTGGGGTGTGGATACGCAGTATTTT. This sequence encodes CASSLGSGLWGVDTQYF.

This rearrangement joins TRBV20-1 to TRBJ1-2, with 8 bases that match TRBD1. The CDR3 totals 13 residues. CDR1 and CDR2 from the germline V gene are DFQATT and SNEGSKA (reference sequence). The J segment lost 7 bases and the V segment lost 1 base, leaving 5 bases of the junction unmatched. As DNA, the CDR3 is TGCAGTGCTAGAGGTGGACAGGGTTCTGGCTACACCTTC. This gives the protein CSARGGQGSGYTF.

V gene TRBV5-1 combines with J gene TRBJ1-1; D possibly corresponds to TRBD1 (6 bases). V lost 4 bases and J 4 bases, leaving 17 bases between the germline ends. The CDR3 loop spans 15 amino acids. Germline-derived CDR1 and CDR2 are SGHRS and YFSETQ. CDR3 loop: CASSPSAGVSTEAFF. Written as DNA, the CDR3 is TGCGCCAGCAGCCCCTCGGCAGGGGTGTCCACTGAAGCTTTCTTT.